This record concerns one T cell receptor beta chain sequence. This sample includes further DNA sequences coding for the same CDR3. Germline CDR1 SGHTA, CDR2 FQGNSA. The CDR3 spans 16 residues. Unmatched junction bases numbered 2, after V lost 1 base and J lost 1 base. The data derive from a study of shared clonotypes between healthy human individuals. Assay used: immunoSEQ multiplex PCR; TCRdb lists only in-frame clones, some missing. Among 400,000 to 500,000 clones, about 80% were seen once, and the ten largest hold about an eighth. This chain links TRBV7-2 with TRBJ2-3; 10 bases fit TRBD2. Sequencing was carried out using PBMCs. The origin of this receptor is a woman aged 40 to 50 in good health. Some clones in this sample may be carry-over from other donors' samples. CDR3 amino acids: CASSLGLAGGTDTQYF. CDR3 DNA sequence: TGTGCCAGCAGCTTAGGCCTAGCGGGGGGCACAGATACGCAGTATTTT.